These 11 T cell receptor beta chains originate from one sample sequenced in a study of T cell clusters in autoimmune cytopenias. About 39,000 genome equivalents of blood DNA were amplified for TRB. One tube held mixed TRB-A and TRB-B primer pools for touch-down PCR. TCRdb reprocessed the multiplex PCR reads, with one entry per CDR3 protein and no DNA. This listing includes 4,900 or so distinct CDR3 sequences. The material sequenced was peripheral blood. The receptors derive from a human donor with an autoimmune cytopenia or autoimmune hepatitis (not recorded which).

This clonotype shows up as medium-sized by frequency. This sequence joins TRBV7-6 and TRBJ1-6. The CDR3 consists of 14 residues. CDR1 SGHVS and CDR2 FNYEAQ come from the germline V gene. CDR3 amino acids: CASSLEVENSPLHF.

This clonotype is called medium-sized (0.01 to 0.1%) based on its frequency. The gene calls are TRBV6-5 and TRBJ1-2; with no DNA, the TCRdb D assignment of TRBD1 cannot be verified. The CDR3 is 16 residues long. Germline loops: CDR1 MNHEY, CDR2 SVGAGI. CDR3 loop: CASSYVRTGGSYGYTF.

Frequency places this clonotype as medium-sized (0.01 to 0.1%). CDR3 sequence reads: CASTNWRGGGEKLFF. The chain couples TRBV19 to TRBJ1-4; TCRdb's assignment of TRBD1 cannot be checked, as there is no DNA. This CDR3 region has 15 residues. Germline V gives CDR1 LNHDA, CDR2 SQIVND (reference sequence).

V usage is TRBV11-2 and J usage is TRBJ1-3. CDR1 is SGHAT, CDR2 FQNNGV, per germline. This CDR3 is built from 14 residues. The CDR3 here is CASSSTRAGNTIYF. The full variable domain, completed using reference TRBV11-2 and TRBJ1-3, is EAGVAQSPRYKIIEKRQSVAFWCNPISGHATLYWYQQILGQGPKLLIQFQNNGVVDDSQLPKDRFSAERLKGVDSTLKIQPAKLEDSAVYLCASSSTRAGNTIYFGEGSWLTVV.

Judged by frequency, this clonotype is medium-sized. The chain employs TRBV10-3 and TRBJ2-1; the TCRdb call, TRBD1, lacks DNA for checking. The CDR3 length is 16 residues. The germline gives CDR1 ENHRY, CDR2 SYGVKD. CDR3 amino acids: CAISTQGRGVHNEQFF.

This clonotype is classed as medium-sized by frequency. This chain joins TRBV7-6 and TRBJ2-3; lacking DNA, the TRBD2 call made by TCRdb goes unchecked. This CDR3 spans 16 amino acids. Germline V gene sequence: CDR1 SGHVS, CDR2 FNYEAQ. This chain's CDR3 is CASSLSTSGRTDTQYF.

The chain joins TRBV5-6 to TRBJ2-2; TCRdb's assignment of TRBD1 cannot be checked, as there is no DNA. The germline V gene has CDR1 SGHDT and CDR2 YYEEEE. The CDR3 sequence is 15 residues long. CDR3 sequence reads: CASSPGQGGTGELFF.

Measured by frequency, this clonotype is medium-sized (0.01 to 0.1%). The CDR3 loop is CASSTSLAGGLYEQYF. The rearrangement uses TRBV7-2 and TRBJ2-7; TCRdb reports TRBD2, a call that lacks DNA to check it against. Germline assignment: CDR1 SGHTA and CDR2 FQGNSA. The length of the CDR3 is 16 residues.

The chain has TRBV6-5 and TRBJ1-6. CDR1 MNHEY and CDR2 SVGAGI come from the germline V gene. The CDR3 consists of 17 residues. The CDR3 reads CASSYSGVYSYNSPLHF.

This clonotype is medium-sized by frequency. CDR3 protein: CSVSWGVQETQYF. V and J are TRBV29-1 and TRBJ2-5. Germline V gene sequence: CDR1 SQVTM, CDR2 ANQGSEA. The length of the CDR3 is 13 residues.

Considering frequency, this clonotype is medium-sized (0.01 to 0.1%). The V and J genes are TRBV13 and TRBJ2-2; TCRdb calls TRBD1, which cannot be checked without DNA. Germline lookup yields CDR1 PRHDT and CDR2 FYEKMQ (reference sequence). CDR3 length: 17 residues. CDR3 sequence: CASSLARQESNTGELFF.